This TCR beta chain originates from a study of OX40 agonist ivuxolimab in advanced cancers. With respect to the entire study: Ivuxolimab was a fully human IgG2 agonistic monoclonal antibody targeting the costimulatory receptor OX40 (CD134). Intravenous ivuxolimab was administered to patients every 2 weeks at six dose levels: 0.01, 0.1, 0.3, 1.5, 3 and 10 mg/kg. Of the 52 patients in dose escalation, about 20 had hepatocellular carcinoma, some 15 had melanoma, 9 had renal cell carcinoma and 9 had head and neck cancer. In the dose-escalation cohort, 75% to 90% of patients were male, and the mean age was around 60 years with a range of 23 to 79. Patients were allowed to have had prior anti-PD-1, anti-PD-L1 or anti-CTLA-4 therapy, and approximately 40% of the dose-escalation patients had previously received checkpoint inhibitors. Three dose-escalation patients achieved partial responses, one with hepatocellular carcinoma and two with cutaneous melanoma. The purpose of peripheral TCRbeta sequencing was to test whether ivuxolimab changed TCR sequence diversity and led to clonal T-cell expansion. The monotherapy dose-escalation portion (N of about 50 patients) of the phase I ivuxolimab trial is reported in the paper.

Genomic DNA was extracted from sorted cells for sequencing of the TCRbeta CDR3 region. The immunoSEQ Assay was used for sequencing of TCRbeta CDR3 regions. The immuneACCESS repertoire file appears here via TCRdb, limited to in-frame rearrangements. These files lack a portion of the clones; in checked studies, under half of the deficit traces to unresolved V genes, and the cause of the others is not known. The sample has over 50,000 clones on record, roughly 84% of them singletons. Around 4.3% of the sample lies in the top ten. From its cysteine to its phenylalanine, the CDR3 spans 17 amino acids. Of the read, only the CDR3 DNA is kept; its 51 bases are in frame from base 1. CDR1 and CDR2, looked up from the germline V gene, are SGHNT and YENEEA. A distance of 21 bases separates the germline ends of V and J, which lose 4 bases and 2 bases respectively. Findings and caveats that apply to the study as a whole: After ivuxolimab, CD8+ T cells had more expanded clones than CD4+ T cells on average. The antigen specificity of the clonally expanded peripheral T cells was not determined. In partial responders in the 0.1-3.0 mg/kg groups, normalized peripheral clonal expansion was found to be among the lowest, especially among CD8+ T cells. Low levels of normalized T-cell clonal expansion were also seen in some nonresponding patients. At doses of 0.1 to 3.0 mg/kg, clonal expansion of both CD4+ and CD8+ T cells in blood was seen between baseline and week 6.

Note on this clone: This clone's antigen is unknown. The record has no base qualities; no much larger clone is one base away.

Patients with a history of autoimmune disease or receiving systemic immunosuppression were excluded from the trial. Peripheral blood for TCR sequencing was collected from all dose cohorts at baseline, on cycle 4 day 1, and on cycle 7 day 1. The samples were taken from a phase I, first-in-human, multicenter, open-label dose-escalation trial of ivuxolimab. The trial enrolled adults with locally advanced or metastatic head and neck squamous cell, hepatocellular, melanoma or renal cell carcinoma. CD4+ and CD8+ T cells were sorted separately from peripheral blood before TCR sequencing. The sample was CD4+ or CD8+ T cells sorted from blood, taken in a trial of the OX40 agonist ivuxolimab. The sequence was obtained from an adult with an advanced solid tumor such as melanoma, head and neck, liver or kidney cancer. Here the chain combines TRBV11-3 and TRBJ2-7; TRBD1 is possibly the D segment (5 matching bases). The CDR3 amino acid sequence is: CASSSPLLRQITYEQYF. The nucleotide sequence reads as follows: TGTGCCAGCAGCTCGCCGCTCTTGAGACAGATAACCTACGAGCAGTACTTC. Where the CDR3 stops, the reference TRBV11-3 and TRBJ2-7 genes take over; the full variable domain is EAGVVQSPRYKIIEKKQPVAFWCNPISGHNTLYWYLQNLGQGPELLIRYENEEAVDDSQLPKDRFSAERLKGVDSTLKIQPAELGDSAVYLCASSSPLLRQITYEQYFGPGTRLTVT.